This entry is about one T cell receptor beta chain. This entry comes from a study of shared clonotypes between healthy human individuals. This CDR3 contains 15 residues. The trim removed 5 bases at V and 1 base at J, leaving 4 bases unmatched. Germline values: CDR1 MDHEN, CDR2 SYDVKM. The table came from immunoSEQ multiplex PCR; TCRdb's copy has only in-frame clones and leaves some out. The sample holds roughly 2.2 million clones; under 95% are singletons and the top ten take approximately 0.41%. Material for sequencing was naive CD4+ T cells from PBMCs. Subset defined: CD45RA+ positively selected. The chain uses TRBV28 and TRBJ2-1; the match to TRBD1 covers 8 bases. This clonotype was sampled from a man between 18 and 35 years old in good health. Some clones in this sample may be carry-over from other donors' samples. CDR3 loop: CASSEGQVSYNEQFF. CDR3 coding DNA: TGTGCCAGCAGTGAGGGACAGGTATCCTACAATGAGCAGTTCTTC.